A single sample gave rise to the 16 T cell receptor beta chains below, sequenced in a study of beta chain features in type 1 diabetes. Findings of the study overall: Moderately but significantly shorter TCRB CDR3s were found in Type 1 diabetes patients in all four CD4+ subsets.

The investigators reverse transcribed all of the isolated RNA, so they sequenced expressed TCRB transcripts. Using immunoSEQ multiplex PCR, the repertoire was profiled, and TCRdb retains in-frame clones only, with some absent. Seen here are 350,000 to 450,000 clones, around 12% observed once, and the top ten hold around 0.0099%. Their specific antigens are unknown. The sequenced sample consisted of naive CD4+ T cells from blood. These receptors were obtained from a woman under 30 with type 1 diabetes.

This chain links TRBV5-1 with TRBJ2-7; 9 bases agree with TRBD1. The germline CDR1 and CDR2 sequences are SGHRS and YFSETQ. V lost 4 bases, J lost 2 bases, and 16 bases stayed unmatched. The CDR3 loop spans 18 amino acids. The CDR3 DNA reads TGCGCCAGCAGCCCGGGGACAGGGTACCCCCTGGGGCCCTACGAGCAGTACTTC. Translation: CASSPGTGYPLGPYEQYF.

The rearrangement joins TRBV6-5 to TRBJ2-2; 8 bases align to TRBD2. Per the germline V gene, CDR1 is MNHEY and CDR2 is SVGAGI. Unmatched junction bases numbered 4, after V lost 6 bases and J lost 4 bases. The CDR3 covers 14 residues. The CDR3 spells CASRTRGGTGELFF. As DNA, the CDR3 is TGTGCCAGCAGGACCCGGGGGGGCACCGGGGAGCTGTTTTTT.

The chain recombines TRBV5-1 with TRBJ1-1; 9 bases fit TRBD1. In germline, CDR1 is SGHRS, CDR2 YFSETQ. CDR3 length: 14 amino acids. With 4 bases clipped from V and 3 bases from J, the junction kept 4 bases outside the gene matches. The CDR3 DNA sequence: TGCGCCAGCAGCACTTGGACAGGGGACACTGAAGCTTTCTTT. Translated, it gives CASSTWTGDTEAFF.

This clone has only a few counts. The rearrangement joins TRBV2 to TRBJ2-5; tentatively, D is TRBD1 (6 bases). Trimming shortened V by 5 bases and J by 1 base, and 14 bases separated the two germline ends. The germline CDR1 and CDR2 sequences are SNHLY and FYNNEI. This CDR3 comprises 15 residues. The CDR3 sequence: CASSPRRGTQETQYF. In nucleotides, the CDR3 is TGTGCCAGCAGTCCCCGAAGGGGGACCCAAGAGACCCAGTACTTC.

The table lists this clone with a few counts. CDR3 bases: TGCGCCAGCAGCTTGTTGGACCGACTAGCGGGAGAGATGGGGACCCAGTACTTC. It specifies CASSLLDRLAGEMGTQYF. The gene calls are TRBV5-1 and TRBJ2-5, with 12 bases identical to TRBD2. The V gene end was trimmed by 1 base and the J gene end by 7 bases; junction bases not matched to a gene: 14. CDR1 and CDR2 (germline): SGHRS, YFSETQ. The CDR3 covers 18 residues.

There are a few counts of this clone. The CDR3 DNA sequence: TGCGCCAGCAGCCAGGGCCAGGGGTCGAGTGAGCAGTTCTTC. Its protein is CASSQGQGSSEQFF. This chain connects TRBV5-1 to TRBJ2-1; tentative D call: TRBD1 (6 bases). The CDR3 has 14 amino acids. Germline CDR1 SGHRS, CDR2 YFSETQ. Trimming removed 4 bases at V and 9 bases at J, with 17 bases between.

This clone has a handful of counts. Other DNA sequences from this sample encode an identical CDR3 as well. This CDR3 reads CASTPGYEQYF. CDR3 sequence (DNA): TGTGCCAGCACCCCCGGCTACGAGCAGTACTTC. This rearrangement joins TRBV2 to TRBJ2-7; D uncertain. V lost 7 bases, J lost 3 bases, and 7 bases lay in between. The CDR3 has 11 amino acids. Germline CDR1 is SNHLY and CDR2 is FYNNEI.

V usage is TRBV5-1 and J usage is TRBJ2-3; D not certain. CDR1 is SGHRS, CDR2 YFSETQ, per germline. V shed 4 bases and J shed 4 bases, with 13 bases lying between them. The CDR3 length is 14 residues. As DNA, the CDR3 is TGCGCCAGCAGCCCTCGGGTAATGGCAGATACGCAGTATTTT. Protein: CASSPRVMADTQYF.

The sample holds a few counts of this clone. The rearrangement links TRBV7-3 to TRBJ2-3, with 7 bases identical to TRBD2. Germline trimming cut 5 bases from V and 5 bases from J; bases unmatched to any gene: 4. CDR1 is SGHTA and CDR2 is FQGTGA in the germline V gene. The CDR3 extends over 13 amino acids. The CDR3 protein is CASSPGGGDTQYF. The CDR3 region has the DNA TGTGCCAGCAGCCCGGGGGGTGGAGATACGCAGTATTTT.

The chain joins TRBV27 to TRBJ2-6; D is perhaps TRBD1 (5 bases). V lost 3 bases, J lost 0 bases, and 15 bases lay in between. Germline-derived CDR1 and CDR2 are MNHEY and SMNVEV (reference sequence). This CDR3 comprises 18 residues. The CDR3 sequence is CASSFKGQGVSGANVLTF. DNA of the CDR3: TGTGCCAGCAGTTTCAAGGGGCAGGGCGTCTCTGGGGCCAACGTCCTGACTTTC.

The chain uses TRBV7-2 and TRBJ2-2, with 9 nucleotides matching TRBD2. Trimming took 4 bases from V and 5 from J; bases not matched to a gene: 8. CDR1 is SGHTA and CDR2 is FQGNSA in the germline V gene. The CDR3 totals 16 residues. The CDR3 DNA sequence: TGTGCCAGCAGCTCGCGCGGGAGGGCCGGTACCGGGGAGCTGTTTTTT. Its translation is CASSSRGRAGTGELFF.

The gene calls are TRBV19 and TRBJ2-5; D assignment may be TRBD1 or TRBD2 (5 bases each). This CDR3 comprises 17 residues. The germline V and J ends were trimmed by 4 bases and 0 bases, with 18 bases remaining between them. Germline-derived CDR1 and CDR2 are LNHDA and SQIVND (reference sequence). The chain's CDR3 is CASSKEGRGSYQETQYF. The CDR3 DNA reads as TGTGCCAGTAGTAAAGAGGGAAGGGGCTCCTACCAAGAGACCCAGTACTTC. Looking up the rest from reference TRBV19 and TRBJ2-5 gives the full variable domain: DGGITQSPKYLFRKEGQNVTLSCEQNLNHDAMYWYRQDPGQGLRLIYYSQIVNDFQKGDIAEGYSVSREKKESFPLTVTSAQKNPTAFYLCASSKEGRGSYQETQYFGPGTRLLVL.

This clone was found a few times. This rearrangement joins TRBV19 to TRBJ2-4; D not certain. The germline CDR1 and CDR2 sequences are LNHDA and SQIVND (reference sequence). CDR3 length: 14 residues. With 6 bases removed from V and 0 bases from J, the gap between germline ends came to 9 bases. CDR3 loop: CASSRTKAKNIQYF. In nucleotides, the CDR3 is TGTGCCAGTAGCCGAACAAAAGCCAAAAACATTCAGTACTTC.

The chain recombines TRBV7-9 with TRBJ2-7; possible D gene TRBD1, 5 bases. The V end lost 1 base, the J end lost 0 bases, and 16 bases lay between the germline ends. The CDR3 extends over 17 amino acids. Germline V gives CDR1 SEHNR, CDR2 FQNEAQ (reference sequence). The CDR3, as DNA: TGTGCCAGCAGCTTAGAGCTAGACAGCCTGACCTCCTACGAGCAGTACTTC. Translated, it gives CASSLELDSLTSYEQYF.

V usage is TRBV27 and J usage is TRBJ2-6, with 10 positions matching TRBD1. Trimming cost V 6 bases and J 1 base; bases outside gene matches: 3. The germline CDR1 and CDR2 sequences are MNHEY and SMNVEV (reference sequence). This CDR3 region has 16 residues. The CDR3 sequence is CASSRTGGSGANVLTF. In nucleotides, the CDR3 is TGTGCCAGCAGCCGGACAGGGGGATCTGGGGCCAACGTCCTGACTTTC.

The chain uses TRBV4-3 and TRBJ1-6, with D unclear. The CDR3 is 13 amino acids. V was clipped by 4 bases and J by 9 bases, with 10 bases between them. Germline CDR1 LGHNA, CDR2 YSLEER. Here the CDR3 reads CASSPTRGSPLHF. Here the CDR3 DNA reads TGCGCCAGCAGCCCAACTCGGGGTTCACCCCTCCACTTT.